These T cell receptor beta chains were read from a single sample in a study of cytomegalovirus exposure and HLA in healthy donors. Generated by immunoSEQ multiplex PCR, the TCRdb table keeps only in-frame clones and is missing some. Of over 150,000 clones listed, over 75% were seen once; the top ten hold roughly 2%. The sequenced sample was PBMCs. The receptors come from a human donor in good health. The CDR3 runs from the conserved cysteine through the conserved F or W. The D gene is left open where the match is weak. Clone size is not always given. Where it is, it says once, few, many or a class for expanded clones.

J gene	clone size	V gene	D gene	CDR3 protein	CDR3 DNA
TRBJ1-1	.	TRBV19	TRBD1	CASSTQGQGAFTEAFF	TGTGCCAGTAGTACACAAGGACAGGGGGCCTTCACTGAAGCTTTCTTT
TRBJ2-3	.	TRBV7-8	TRBD2	CASSGGGARSTQYF	TGTGCCAGCAGCGGCGGGGGGGCCAGGAGTACGCAGTATTTT
TRBJ2-3	.	TRBV19	TRBD1	CASRPGTGHSTDTQYF	TGTGCCAGTAGACCCGGGACAGGACATAGCACAGATACGCAGTATTTT
TRBJ1-6	.	TRBV19	.	CASSITASSPLHF	TGTGCCAGTAGTATTACCGCGAGTTCACCCCTCCACTTT
TRBJ2-3	.	TRBV5-1	TRBD1	CASSTYRGLGDTQYF	TGCGCCAGCAGCACGTACAGGGGTCTGGGAGATACGCAGTATTTT
TRBJ2-6	few	TRBV6-4	.	CASSESASSGANVLTF	TGTGCCAGCAGTGAGAGTGCGTCCTCTGGGGCCAACGTCCTGACTTTC
TRBJ2-2	once	TRBV28	.	CASSFSSRRGSGELFF	TGTGCCAGCAGTTTTTCGAGTAGGCGGGGCTCCGGGGAGCTGTTTTTT
TRBJ1-2	.	TRBV19	.	CASSIDPQGRYGYTF	TGTGCCAGTAGTATAGATCCCCAGGGCCGCTATGGCTACACCTTC
TRBJ1-5	.	TRBV2	TRBD1	CASSEATPGGWQPQHF	TGTGCCAGCAGTGAAGCAACCCCAGGGGGTTGGCAGCCCCAGCATTTT
TRBJ1-1	.	TRBV6-1	TRBD1	CASSEDTGGIENTEAFF	TGTGCCAGCAGTGAAGATACAGGGGGGATCGAGAACACTGAAGCTTTCTTT
TRBJ2-7	.	TRBV5-4	TRBD1	CASSTQGGLYEQYF	TGTGCCAGCAGCACTCAAGGGGGCCTCTACGAGCAGTACTTC
TRBJ2-1	.	TRBV15	.	CATSRSSKGGGLNEQFF	TGTGCCACCAGCAGATCGTCAAAGGGGGGGGGCCTCAATGAGCAGTTCTTC
TRBJ1-3	.	TRBV6-1	.	CASTQTAQFGNTIYF	TGTGCCAGCACCCAGACTGCTCAATTTGGAAACACCATATATTTT
TRBJ1-6	.	TRBV11-2	.	CASSPPGSYNSPLHF	TGTGCCAGCAGCCCGCCGGGGTCCTATAATTCACCCCTCCACTTT
TRBJ2-1	.	TRBV10-1	TRBD2	CASSEVAGGPDEQFF	TGCGCCAGCAGTGAAGTGGCGGGGGGGCCCGATGAGCAGTTCTTC
TRBJ1-4	.	TRBV14	.	CASSQRQAGEKLFF	TGTGCCAGCAGCCAGCGACAGGCGGGTGAAAAACTGTTTTTT
TRBJ2-3	few	TRBV9	TRBD2	CASSASGGGTDTQYF	TGTGCCAGCAGCGCTAGCGGGGGGGGGACAGATACGCAGTATTTT
TRBJ1-1	.	TRBV4-2	.	CASSQGRAGRATEAFF	TGTGCCAGCAGCCAGGGGCGGGCGGGAAGGGCGACTGAAGCTTTCTTT
TRBJ2-1	.	TRBV7-9	.	CASGGASVNEQFF	TGTGCCAGTGGGGGGGCCTCGGTTAATGAGCAGTTCTTC
TRBJ2-7	.	TRBV5-4	.	CASSLVGALYEQYF	TGTGCCAGCAGCTTGGTGGGGGCACTGTACGAGCAGTACTTC
TRBJ2-2	.	TRBV5-6	.	CASTRGRWAGELFF	TGTGCCAGCACCAGAGGGAGGTGGGCCGGGGAGCTGTTTTTT
TRBJ2-3	.	TRBV5-1	TRBD1	CASSPAGTVEFGDTQYF	TGCGCCAGCAGCCCGGCCGGGACAGTCGAGTTTGGAGATACGCAGTATTTT
TRBJ2-1	few	TRBV6-4	TRBD1	CASSPGTGGDEQFF	TGTGCCAGCAGTCCCGGGACAGGGGGCGATGAGCAGTTCTTC
TRBJ1-2	.	TRBV14	TRBD1	CASSGTGTGTTYGYTF	TGTGCCAGCAGCGGGACCGGGACAGGAACTACCTATGGCTACACCTTC
TRBJ1-2	.	TRBV7-2	TRBD1	CASSFQSTGAGGYTF	TGTGCCAGCAGCTTCCAGAGCACAGGGGCGGGGGGCTACACCTTC
TRBJ1-3	few	TRBV6-5	TRBD1	CASSSFGQAHGNTIYF	TGTGCCAGCAGTTCTTTCGGACAGGCACATGGAAACACCATATATTTT
TRBJ1-5	.	TRBV10-3	TRBD1	CAISESDRGQPQHF	TGTGCCATCAGTGAGTCTGACAGGGGTCAGCCCCAGCATTTT
TRBJ2-5	.	TRBV15	.	CATSRDLREQETQYF	TGTGCCACCAGCAGAGATTTACGGGAGCAAGAGACCCAGTACTTC
TRBJ1-1	.	TRBV7-9	TRBD1	CASSEWDRDTEAFF	TGTGCCAGCAGCGAATGGGACAGGGACACTGAAGCTTTCTTT
TRBJ2-2	.	TRBV21-1	.	CASRHPSDQAANTGELFF	TGTGCCAGCAGACACCCTAGCGACCAGGCGGCGAACACCGGGGAGCTGTTTTTT
TRBJ2-7	.	TRBV5-1	TRBD1	CASSLRQGLTGEQYF	TGCGCCAGCAGCTTGAGACAGGGCCTTACTGGGGAGCAGTACTTC
TRBJ2-7	.	TRBV2	TRBD2	CASIAGISSYEQYF	TGTGCCAGCATAGCGGGGATAAGCTCCTACGAGCAGTACTTC
TRBJ2-7	.	TRBV4-3	TRBD1	CASGNRGPTYEQYF	TGCGCCAGCGGCAATAGGGGGCCTACCTACGAGCAGTACTTC
TRBJ2-1	.	TRBV10-3	.	CAIRGSGDEQFF	TGTGCCATCCGGGGGTCTGGGGATGAGCAGTTCTTC
TRBJ1-1	.	TRBV5-4	.	CASRPIGGPLMNTEAFF	TGTGCCAGCAGGCCTATCGGGGGGCCACTCATGAACACTGAAGCTTTCTTT
TRBJ2-1	.	TRBV4-3	.	CASSQEYTAEQFF	TGCGCCAGCAGCCAAGAGTATACCGCGGAGCAGTTCTTC
TRBJ2-7	.	TRBV6-5	TRBD2	CASRWTSGGAYEQYF	TGTGCCAGCAGGTGGACTAGCGGGGGGGCCTACGAGCAGTACTTC
TRBJ1-1	.	TRBV6-1	.	CASSDTLRGSEAFF	TGTGCCAGCAGTGATACCTTAAGAGGGAGTGAAGCTTTCTTT
TRBJ2-1	.	TRBV7-9	TRBD2	CASSPWTSGGENEQFF	TGTGCCAGCAGCCCGTGGACTAGCGGGGGGGAAAATGAGCAGTTCTTC
TRBJ1-1	.	TRBV13	.	CASSTPMNTEAFF	TGTGCCAGCAGCACACCCATGAACACTGAAGCTTTCTTT
TRBJ1-4	.	TRBV6-5	.	CASSQGLEEKLFF	TGTGCCAGCAGTCAGGGTTTAGAAGAAAAACTGTTTTTT
TRBJ2-1	.	TRBV4-3	.	CASSQDRLGSYNEQFF	TGCGCCAGCAGCCAAGATCGACTGGGTAGCTACAATGAGCAGTTCTTC
TRBJ1-4	.	TRBV15	.	CATSRTSFLQGLSEKLFF	TGTGCCACCAGCAGAACCTCATTTTTACAGGGCCTTAGTGAAAAACTGTTTTTT
TRBJ1-2	.	TRBV5-1	.	CASSLGGTANYGYTF	TGCGCCAGCAGCTTGGGCGGGACGGCTAACTATGGCTACACCTTC
TRBJ2-5	.	TRBV7-2	TRBD2	CASSLAGLAGGIQETQYF	TGTGCCAGCAGCCTAGCCGGACTAGCGGGGGGTATCCAAGAGACCCAGTACTTC
TRBJ1-6	.	TRBV6-1	TRBD1	CATHLQGTSALHF	TGTGCCACCCACCTACAGGGGACCTCCGCCCTCCACTTT
TRBJ2-7	.	TRBV5-1	TRBD1	CASSPRQGRDEQYF	TGCGCCAGCAGCCCAAGACAGGGGAGAGACGAGCAGTACTTC
TRBJ2-7	.	TRBV6-6	.	CASSYSTADKIYEQYF	TGTGCCAGCAGTTACTCCACTGCGGACAAGATCTACGAGCAGTACTTC
TRBJ2-7	.	TRBV4-3	.	CASSQMWGTSYEQYF	TGCGCCAGCAGCCAAATGTGGGGGACATCCTACGAGCAGTACTTC
TRBJ1-2	.	TRBV4-3	TRBD1	CASSQIPSGQGGYGYTF	TGCGCCAGCAGCCAGATCCCATCCGGACAGGGTGGGTATGGCTACACCTTC
TRBJ2-7	.	TRBV25-1	TRBD1	CASSAGQVSKQYF	TGTGCCAGCAGTGCGGGACAGGTATCCAAGCAGTACTTC
TRBJ2-5	.	TRBV6-1	.	CASLRQEKETQYF	TGTGCCAGCTTGCGACAGGAGAAAGAGACCCAGTACTTC
TRBJ2-5	.	TRBV5-6	.	CASRVGVETQYF	TGTGCCAGCAGGGTCGGGGTCGAGACCCAGTACTTC
TRBJ1-6	.	TRBV5-6	.	CASSFGRGHNSPLHF	TGTGCCAGCAGCTTTGGCAGGGGACATAATTCACCCCTCCACTTT
TRBJ1-2	.	TRBV6-1	.	CASSEMAVYGYTF	TGTGCCAGCAGTGAAATGGCAGTCTATGGCTACACCTTC
TRBJ2-1	.	TRBV9	.	CASSVGGVSGEQFF	TGTGCCAGCAGCGTGGGTGGAGTGTCCGGTGAGCAGTTCTTC
TRBJ1-4	.	TRBV14	TRBD1	CASSQGRGRTNEKLFF	TGTGCCAGCAGCCAAGGCAGGGGGCGAACTAATGAAAAACTGTTTTTT
TRBJ2-7	.	TRBV7-9	TRBD1	CASSTGTGGDEQYF	TGTGCCAGCAGCACCGGGACAGGGGGAGACGAGCAGTACTTC
TRBJ2-1	.	TRBV5-6	.	CASSIQGGEQFF	TGTGCCAGCAGCATTCAGGGAGGTGAGCAGTTCTTC